These T cell receptor beta chains were read from a single sample in a study of technical replicates of blood from a handful of donors. The repertoire was sequenced with immunoSEQ multiplex PCR; TCRdb's copy has only in-frame clones and lacks some. The sample shows tens of thousands of clones, 75% to 95% of them seen only once. Sequencing used T cells isolated from PBMCs. The receptors here all came from a human donor in good health. Each CDR3 is given with its conserved first and last residue. Fields, in order: V gene, J gene, D gene, clone size, CDR3 length, CDR3 protein, CDR3 DNA. The D gene is left open where the match is weak. Not every row has a clone size; where given, it reads once, few, many or a size class.

>TRBV6-4|TRBJ2-3|TRBD2|-|18
CASSITRVAGGFTDTQYF
TGTGCCAGCAGTATAACGAGGGTAGCGGGAGGGTTCACAGATACGCAGTATTTT
>TRBV6-5|TRBJ1-3|-|-|16
CASSYGGDGAGNTIYF
TGTGCCAGCAGTTATGGGGGGGACGGTGCTGGAAACACCATATATTTT
>TRBV11-3|TRBJ1-6|TRBD1|-|18
CASSLRPHRGGYNSPLHF
TGTGCCAGCAGCTTAAGACCTCACAGGGGGGGGTATAATTCACCCCTCCACTTT
>TRBV28|TRBJ2-7|TRBD1|-|16
CASSSATGTDSYEQYF
TGTGCCAGCAGTTCCGCCACCGGGACAGATTCCTACGAGCAGTACTTC
>TRBV5-8|TRBJ1-3|TRBD1|-|15
CASSAGQGFGNTIYF
TGTGCCAGCAGCGCGGGACAGGGATTTGGAAACACCATATATTTT
>TRBV5-1|TRBJ2-7|TRBD1|-|15
CASSLAQGDSYEQYF
TGCGCCAGCAGCTTGGCCCAGGGGGATTCCTACGAGCAGTACTTC
>TRBV11-2|TRBJ1-4|-|-|15
CASSAPGVANEKLFF
TGTGCCAGCAGCGCCCCCGGGGTGGCTAATGAAAAACTGTTTTTT
>TRBV5-1|TRBJ2-1|-|-|16
CASSLVRGSSYNEQFF
TGCGCCAGCAGCTTGGTGCGGGGTAGCTCCTACAATGAGCAGTTCTTC
>TRBV30|TRBJ1-1|-|-|15
CAWSVQWAGETEAFF
TGTGCCTGGAGTGTACAATGGGCAGGGGAGACTGAAGCTTTCTTT
>TRBV7-9|TRBJ1-2|-|-|13
CASSLGDSYGYTF
TGTGCCAGCAGCTTAGGTGACTCCTATGGCTACACCTTC
>TRBV7-6|TRBJ2-1|-|-|14
CASSLASGHNEQFF
TGTGCCAGCAGCTTAGCGTCAGGGCACAATGAGCAGTTCTTC
>TRBV2|TRBJ2-7|TRBD2|-|14
CASVSGEAPYEQYF
TGTGCCAGCGTTAGCGGGGAGGCTCCATACGAGCAGTACTTC
>TRBV7-9|TRBJ1-2|-|-|13
CASSLRISYGYTF
TGTGCCAGCAGCTTGCGGATATCCTATGGCTACACCTTC
>TRBV2|TRBJ1-5|-|-|13
CASSPQAGQPQHF
TGTGCCAGCAGCCCACAGGCTGGGCAGCCCCAGCATTTT
>TRBV6-6|TRBJ2-5|-|-|15
CASSPTGHGQETQYF
TGTGCCAGCAGCCCCACCGGACACGGCCAAGAGACCCAGTACTTC
>TRBV6-1|TRBJ2-1|TRBD1|-|13
CASRRQGYDEQFF
TGTGCCAGCAGGAGACAGGGTTACGATGAGCAGTTCTTC
>TRBV5-1|TRBJ2-7|-|-|13
CASSSDRGYEQYF
TGCGCCAGCAGCTCGGACCGGGGGTACGAGCAGTACTTC
>TRBV29-1|TRBJ2-1|TRBD2|-|13
CSASGSYSVEQFF
TGCAGCGCCAGCGGGAGTTACAGTGTTGAGCAGTTCTTC
>TRBV7-7|TRBJ2-5|TRBD1|-|17
CASSKGARGVRQETQYF
TGTGCCAGCAGCAAGGGGGCGCGTGGGGTCCGGCAAGAGACCCAGTACTTC
>TRBV25-1|TRBJ1-1|-|-|13
CASRWLMNTEAFF
TGTGCCAGCAGGTGGCTTATGAACACTGAAGCTTTCTTT
>TRBV30|TRBJ1-5|-|-|15
CAWSVGFGVEQPQHF
TGTGCCTGGAGTGTAGGGTTCGGGGTGGAACAGCCCCAGCATTTT
>TRBV7-9|TRBJ2-1|TRBD2|-|15
CASSGTSGPYNEQFF
TGTGCCAGCAGCGGGACTAGCGGACCATACAATGAGCAGTTCTTC
>TRBV7-8|TRBJ1-5|-|-|13
CASSPTSNQPQHF
TGTGCCAGCAGCCCTACGAGCAATCAGCCCCAGCATTTT
>TRBV12-5|TRBJ2-1|TRBD2|-|19
CASGQARRGLAGVYNEQFF
TGTGCTAGTGGTCAGGCTCGACGAGGACTAGCGGGAGTGTACAATGAGCAGTTCTTC
>TRBV4-1|TRBJ2-7|-|once|15
CASSPLDGGLYEQYF
TGCGCCAGCAGCCCATTAGACGGGGGGCTCTACGAGCAGTACTTC
>TRBV6-1|TRBJ2-7|TRBD2|-|13
CASSGAGGREQYF
TGTGCCAGCAGTGGGGCGGGAGGCCGCGAGCAGTACTTC
>TRBV28|TRBJ2-1|-|-|12
CASSGLLNEQFF
TGTGCCAGTTCAGGGCTCCTCAATGAGCAGTTCTTC
>TRBV10-3|TRBJ2-1|-|-|10
CAIPGVEQFF
TGTGCCATTCCGGGAGTAGAGCAGTTCTTC
>TRBV5-4|TRBJ2-3|TRBD2|-|16
CASSLYAGGPLDTQYF
TGTGCCAGCAGCTTGTACGCGGGAGGGCCCTTAGATACGCAGTATTTT
>TRBV7-6|TRBJ1-4|-|-|21
CASSLEVGAGAYGATNEKLFF
TGTGCCAGCAGCTTAGAAGTTGGGGCAGGGGCATACGGGGCAACTAATGAAAAACTGTTTTTT
>TRBV19|TRBJ1-5|TRBD1|-|17
CASSIVDRQGDYQPQHF
TGTGCCAGTAGTATAGTGGATAGGCAGGGGGATTATCAGCCCCAGCATTTT
>TRBV5-5|TRBJ1-1|-|-|13
CASSGGREPEAFF
TGTGCCAGCAGCGGAGGGCGGGAACCTGAAGCTTTCTTT
>TRBV7-2|TRBJ1-1|TRBD1|-|14
CASTRDRESTEAFF
TGTGCCAGTACCCGGGACAGGGAATCCACTGAAGCTTTCTTT
>TRBV7-8|TRBJ1-2|-|-|13
CASSEDSDYGYTF
TGTGCCAGCAGCGAGGACAGTGACTATGGCTACACCTTC
>TRBV4-1|TRBJ2-3|TRBD2|once|17
CASSPVGWRGGKDTQYF
TGCGCCAGCAGCCCCGTAGGGTGGCGGGGGGGCAAGGATACGCAGTATTTT
>TRBV7-2|TRBJ1-5|-|-|15
CASTRGNAGNQPQHF
TGTGCCAGCACTAGGGGCAATGCAGGCAATCAGCCCCAGCATTTT
>TRBV9|TRBJ1-1|-|-|14
CASSLGGGSTEAFF
TGTGCCAGCAGCTTAGGAGGGGGTAGCACTGAAGCTTTCTTT
>TRBV5-6|TRBJ1-3|TRBD1|once|16
CASSLGGQGLRNTIYF
TGTGCCAGCAGCTTAGGTGGACAGGGTCTCAGAAACACCATATATTTT
>TRBV7-6|TRBJ2-3|-|-|14
CASSSQGLADTQYF
TGTGCCAGCAGCTCCCAGGGCCTCGCAGATACGCAGTATTTT
>TRBV11-2|TRBJ2-1|TRBD2|-|15
CASSFLGGSYNEQFF
TGTGCCAGCAGCTTTCTTGGCGGGAGTTACAATGAGCAGTTCTTC
>TRBV7-9|TRBJ2-3|-|-|17
CASSFPKEGFLTDTQYF
TGTGCCAGCAGCTTCCCGAAGGAGGGGTTCCTCACAGATACGCAGTATTTT